The sequence of this T cell receptor beta chain was determined in a study of cytomegalovirus exposure and HLA in healthy donors. Study findings and constraints: After further analysis at a later stage, 15,000 to 20,000 TCR beta sequences were associated with HLA alleles at 0.05 false discovery rate.

The V end was cut by 3 bases, the J end by 0 bases, with 12 bases between. This CDR3 is 16 amino acids long. Germline V gene sequence: CDR1 SNHLY, CDR2 FYNNEI. On this clone itself: What it binds is not known.

Donors consisted of healthy bone marrow donors. With 60 Vbeta and 13 Jbeta primers, the PCR was carried out. The method was immunoSEQ multiplex PCR; TCRdb's version includes in-frame clones alone and lacks a portion of them. The specimen's table records about 200,000 clones. The TCR comes from a man aged 25 to 40 in good health and CMV-seronegative. The chain is built from TRBV2 and TRBJ1-5; no clear D gene. Sample: PBMCs. CDR3 sequence reads: CASSEWWSNSNQPQHF. The CDR3 nucleotides are TGTGCCAGCAGTGAGTGGTGGAGTAATAGCAATCAGCCCCAGCATTTT.